Shown below are 23 T cell receptor beta chains from a single sample sequenced in a study of cytomegalovirus exposure and HLA in healthy donors. PCR amplification relied on 60 Vbeta primers (plus 13 Jbeta primers). Profiling relied on immunoSEQ multiplex PCR, and the TCRdb table lists in-frame clones only, not all of them. The sample holds about 200,000 clones, 70% to 80% seen once. The sequencing sample was made of PBMCs. The receptors here all came from a male donor in good health and CMV-seropositive.

This clone has just one count. The J gene is TRBJ1-2, the V gene TRBV11-2; D is undetermined. The CDR3 has 14 residues. Germline CDR1 is SGHAT and CDR2 is FQNNGV. The V and J ends lost 0 bases and 4 bases respectively, with 9 bases between them. CDR3 nucleotides: TGTGCCAGCAGCTTAGATGGGAGTCGCTATGGCTACACCTTC. This encodes CASSLDGSRYGYTF. Supplemented by reference TRBV11-2 and TRBJ1-2, the full variable domain reads EAGVAQSPRYKIIEKRQSVAFWCNPISGHATLYWYQQILGQGPKLLIQFQNNGVVDDSQLPKDRFSAERLKGVDSTLKIQPAKLEDSAVYLCASSLDGSRYGYTFGSGTRLTVV.

The rearrangement links TRBV7-8 to TRBJ1-1; TRBD1 might be the D (5 bases). Per the germline V gene, CDR1 is SGHVS and CDR2 is FQNEAQ. The CDR3 runs 14 residues. V lost 1 base and J 4 bases, leaving 10 bases between the germline ends. CDR3 coding DNA: TGTGCCAGCAGCTTAGGGGTTCAGGGCACTGAAGCTTTCTTT. The encoded protein is CASSLGVQGTEAFF. The full variable domain, completed using reference TRBV7-8 and TRBJ1-1, is GAGVSQSPRYKVAKRGQDVALRCDPISGHVSLFWYQQALGQGPEFLTYFQNEAQLDKSGLPSDRFFAERPEGSVSTLKIQRTQQEDSAVYLCASSLGVQGTEAFFGQGTRLTVV.

V usage is TRBV11-1 and J usage is TRBJ2-1; D may be TRBD1 (5 bases). Trimming took off 3 bases at V and 8 bases at J, with 8 bases between the two ends. CDR1 and CDR2 (germline): SGHAT, FQDESV (reference sequence). CDR3 length: 12 residues. The CDR3 reads CASSLQGYEQFF. In DNA form, the CDR3 reads TGTGCCAGCAGCTTGCAGGGATATGAGCAGTTCTTC. Complete variable domain (other parts from reference TRBV11-1 and TRBJ2-1): EAEVAQSPRYKITEKSQAVAFWCDPISGHATLYWYRQILGQGPELLVQFQDESVVDDSQLPKDRFSAERLKGVDSTLKIQPAELGDSAMYLCASSLQGYEQFFGPGTRLTVL.

Note on this clone: The same CDR3 can be traced to other DNA sequences in this sample. V and J are TRBV6-5 and TRBJ2-1; 10 bases are a match to TRBD2. Trimming cost V 6 bases and J 9 bases; bases outside gene matches: 8. The V gene's germline CDR1 is MNHEY and CDR2 SVGAGI. The CDR3 loop spans 14 amino acids. CDR3 coding DNA: TGTGCCAGCAGGGAGGTAGCGGGGGGCTTTGAGCAGTTCTTC. Its translation is CASREVAGGFEQFF.

The sample holds a few counts of this clone. The chain recombines TRBV19 with TRBJ2-5; D is ambiguous. Between the trimmed V and J ends, which lost 6 bases and 10 bases, there was a span of 15 bases. CDR1 and CDR2 from the germline V gene are LNHDA and SQIVND (reference sequence). This CDR3 is 12 amino acids long. CDR3 nucleotide sequence: TGTGCCAGTAGGGATCCGACCACGGGCCAGTACTTC. Translation gives CASRDPTTGQYF.

The sample holds one count of this clone. The J gene is TRBJ2-5, the V gene TRBV4-3; D possibly corresponds to TRBD2 (6 bases). The V end was cut by 2 bases, the J end by 2 bases, with 12 bases between. The CDR3 is 15 amino acids. From germline, CDR1 is LGHNA and CDR2 YSLEER. The CDR3 sequence is CASSQRRRGQETQYF. DNA of the CDR3: TGCGCCAGCAGCCAAAGACGGCGGGGACAAGAGACCCAGTACTTC.

V and J are TRBV7-9 and TRBJ2-3, with TRBD1 as a possible D gene (6 bases). This CDR3 has 14 residues. V was cut by 1 base and J by 4 bases, with 9 bases left in between. Germline V gives CDR1 SEHNR, CDR2 FQNEAQ (reference sequence). The DNA for the CDR3 is TGTGCCAGCAGCTTAGACAGGGCCTCAGATACGCAGTATTTT. Its protein product is CASSLDRASDTQYF.

The V call is TRBV4-3, the J call TRBJ2-5, with 8 bases that match TRBD1. The CDR3 runs 15 residues. The V gene's germline CDR1 is LGHNA and CDR2 YSLEER. V lost 4 bases, J lost 4 bases, and 8 bases stayed unmatched. The CDR3 bases are TGCGCCAGCAGCCCAAACGACAGGGGCGGAGAGACCCAGTACTTC. As protein: CASSPNDRGGETQYF.

This chain uses TRBV30 with TRBJ2-3; 11 nucleotides line up with TRBD2. The CDR3 is made up of 15 amino acids. Germline CDR1 reads GTSNPN; CDR2 reads SVGIG (reference sequence). After removal of 2 bases from V and 6 bases from J, the junction contained 7 bases not matched to a gene. CDR3 DNA sequence: TGTGCCTGGAGTCTAGCGGGAGGTTTAAGGGATACGCAGTATTTT. Protein product: CAWSLAGGLRDTQYF. The full variable domain, with the rest looked up from reference TRBV30 and TRBJ2-3, is SQTIHQWPATLVQPVGSPLSLECTVEGTSNPNLYWYRQAAGRGLQLLFYSVGIGQISSEVPQNLSASRPQDRQFILSSKKLLLSDSGFYLCAWSLAGGLRDTQYFGPGTRLTVL.

This clone has just a few counts. V and J are TRBV11-2 and TRBJ2-4; 7 bases map to TRBD2. The CDR3 consists of 15 residues. V lost 4 bases and J lost 6; bases outside the gene matches: 9. Looked up from germline, CDR1 is SGHAT and CDR2 is FQNNGV. CDR3 in DNA: TGTGCCAGCAGCTCACCTAGACTAGCAACAAACATTCAGTACTTC. It yields the protein CASSSPRLATNIQYF.

This clone was found a few times. The V and J genes are TRBV5-8 and TRBJ1-2; a possible D gene is TRBD1 (5 bases). The CDR3 is 15 amino acids. V was trimmed by 4 bases and J by 2 bases, leaving 15 bases between them. Per the germline V gene, CDR1 is SGHTS and CDR2 is YDEGEE. The CDR3 DNA reads as TGTGCCAGCAGCCCTTCGGGACTGCCGAACTATGGCTACACCTTC. Translated, it gives CASSPSGLPNYGYTF.

The rearrangement uses TRBV18 and TRBJ2-1, with D maybe TRBD1 (6 bases). Germline V gives CDR1 KGHSH, CDR2 LQKENI. The CDR3 is 16 residues long. The V and J ends lost 4 bases and 8 bases respectively, with 21 bases between them. This CDR3 is CASSLKGEGGAHEQFF. The CDR3, as DNA: TGTGCCAGCTCACTAAAGGGGGAAGGGGGTGCCCATGAGCAGTTCTTC.

This rearrangement joins TRBV19 to TRBJ1-1; D is undetermined. The length of the CDR3 is 14 residues. Trimming pared 5 bases from V and 7 bases from J, leaving 17 bases between. Germline-derived CDR1 and CDR2 are LNHDA and SQIVND (reference sequence). The CDR3 region is CASSVTLNSLEAFF. The CDR3 nucleotides are TGTGCCAGTAGTGTCACCCTCAACAGCCTTGAAGCTTTCTTT.

This chain joins TRBV4-1 and TRBJ2-5; 10 bases are shared with TRBD2. The CDR3 is made up of 16 amino acids. Trimming took 4 bases from V and 4 from J; bases not matched to a gene: 9. Germline CDR1 is MGHRA and CDR2 is YSYEKL. The CDR3 is CASSPGSRTSGETQYF. The CDR3 bases are TGCGCCAGCAGCCCTGGTTCTAGGACTAGCGGAGAGACCCAGTACTTC.

The CDR3: CASSSTGPDRAYNEQFF. In nucleotides, the CDR3 is TGTGCCAGCAGCTCAACCGGACCGGACAGGGCTTATAATGAGCAGTTCTTC. The V call is TRBV7-9, the J call TRBJ2-1; 8 nucleotides agree with TRBD1. The CDR3 runs to 17 residues. V lost 4 bases and J lost 7; bases outside the gene matches: 15. Germline loops: CDR1 SEHNR, CDR2 FQNEAQ (reference sequence).

J is TRBJ2-7 and V is TRBV9; 7 nucleotides line up with TRBD2. V was clipped by 4 bases and J by 6 bases; unmatched bases: 13. Germline values: CDR1 SGDLS, CDR2 YYNGEE. This CDR3 has 15 amino acids. CDR3 in amino acids: CASSPTPAGNAEQYF. CDR3 nucleotide sequence: TGTGCCAGCAGCCCCACCCCAGCGGGAAACGCCGAGCAGTACTTC.

The chain uses TRBV7-6 and TRBJ1-4, with 9 bases identical to TRBD1. J gave up 5 bases and V 5 bases, and 15 bases lay outside the gene matches. The V gene's germline CDR1 is SGHVS and CDR2 FNYEAQ. The CDR3 consists of 18 residues. The CDR3 here is CASSPEVYSGQGNEKLFF. The DNA for the CDR3 is TGTGCCAGCAGCCCCGAAGTTTATTCAGGACAGGGGAATGAAAAACTGTTTTTT.

This chain uses TRBV30 with TRBJ2-5; D may be TRBD2 (5 bases). The J call may not be correct, given that the DNA end is closer to TRBJ2-7. The CDR3 runs to 12 residues. Germline CDR1 GTSNPN, CDR2 SVGIG (reference sequence). This CDR3 reads CAWSVRRYEQYF. CDR3 nucleotides: TGTGCCTGGAGTGTGAGGAGGTACGAGCAGTACTTC.

This clone was seen a single time. The rearrangement uses TRBV7-2 and TRBJ2-1; 8 nucleotides line up with TRBD2. This CDR3 spans 14 amino acids. Germline V gene sequence: CDR1 SGHTA, CDR2 FQGNSA. V trimming: 1 base; J trimming: 5 bases; junction bases outside the gene matches: 1. CDR3 in DNA: TGTGCCAGCAGCTTAGTGCGGGGGGACAATGAGCAGTTCTTC. This translates into CASSLVRGDNEQFF.

The chain employs TRBV5-8 and TRBJ2-3; D is possibly TRBD1 (6 bases). Germline CDR1 SGHTS, CDR2 YDEGEE. V lost 5 bases, J lost 1 base, and 14 bases lay in between. The CDR3 runs 15 residues. In DNA, the CDR3 is TGTGCCAGCAGTCCAAGGGGGTTCCGCACAGATACGCAGTATTTT. It codes for CASSPRGFRTDTQYF.

This clone was recorded once. This sequence joins TRBV21-1 and TRBJ2-1; the table names TRBD2, a call not compared with the DNA. TRBV21-1 is recorded as a pseudogene. The CDR3 runs 18 residues. CDR3 in DNA: TGTGCCAGCACCCTAGAAGGACTAGCGGGGGGCCATTACAATGAGCAGTTCTTC. This translates into CASTLEGLAGGHYNEQFF.

The J gene is TRBJ1-6, the V gene TRBV2; D gene unclear. The V end lost 4 bases, the J end lost 7 bases, and 11 bases lay between the germline ends. Germline V gives CDR1 SNHLY, CDR2 FYNNEI. This CDR3 comprises 14 residues. For the CDR3, the DNA is TGTGCCAGCAGTGTGCAGGCGACAAATTCACCCCTCCACTTT. This translates into CASSVQATNSPLHF.

This chain connects TRBV9 to TRBJ2-5; 10 bases fit TRBD1. The V gene end was trimmed by 0 bases and the J gene end by 5 bases; junction bases not matched to a gene: 7. The CDR3 runs 16 residues. Germline V gives CDR1 SGDLS, CDR2 YYNGEE. CDR3: CASSVGGTGEWETQYF. The CDR3, as DNA: TGTGCCAGCAGCGTAGGGGGGACAGGGGAGTGGGAGACCCAGTACTTC.